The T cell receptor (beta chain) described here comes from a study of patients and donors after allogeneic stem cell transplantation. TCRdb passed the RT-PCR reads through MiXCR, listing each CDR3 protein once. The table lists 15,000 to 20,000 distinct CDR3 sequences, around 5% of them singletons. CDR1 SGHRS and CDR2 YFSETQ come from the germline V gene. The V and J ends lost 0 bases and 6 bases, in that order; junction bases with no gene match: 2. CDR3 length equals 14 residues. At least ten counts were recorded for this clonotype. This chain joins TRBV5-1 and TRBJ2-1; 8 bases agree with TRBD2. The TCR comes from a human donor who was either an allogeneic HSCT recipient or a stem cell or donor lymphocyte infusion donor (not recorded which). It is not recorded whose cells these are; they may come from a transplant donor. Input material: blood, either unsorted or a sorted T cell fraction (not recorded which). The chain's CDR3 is CASSLAGTSNEQFF. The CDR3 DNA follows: TGCGCCAGCAGCTTGGCCGGGACTAGCAATGAGCAGTTCTTC.